The rows below give T cell receptor beta chains drawn from one sample of a study of blood T cell repertoires in COVID-19. The method was immunoSEQ multiplex PCR; TCRdb's version includes in-frame clones alone and lacks a portion of them. Of 170,000 or so clones in the sample, approximately 83% were seen once. The sample comprised peripheral blood. The receptors come from a woman aged 60-75 years with acute or convalescent COVID-19. Both conserved end residues are part of each CDR3. D genes are given only for firm matches. Only part of the rows carry a size: once, few, many, or a class if the clone is expanded.

J gene,V gene,D gene,clone size,CDR3 protein,CDR3 DNA
TRBJ1-2,TRBV7-9,.,few,CASSLLRQPNYGYTF,TGTGCCAGCAGCTTGCTGAGACAGCCTAACTATGGCTACACCTTC
TRBJ2-7,TRBV13,TRBD1,.,CASSPPGQSYEQYF,TGTGCCAGCAGCCCCCCGGGACAGAGTTACGAGCAGTACTTC
TRBJ2-7,TRBV5-1,TRBD2,few,CASSPGTRYEQYF,TGCGCCAGCTCCCCAGGGACTAGATACGAGCAGTACTTC
TRBJ2-3,TRBV29-1,TRBD2,.,CSLTSGSTDTQYF,TGCAGCCTCACTAGCGGCTCCACAGATACGCAGTATTTT
TRBJ1-6,TRBV27,.,.,CASSSSRTEEFYNSPLHF,TGTGCCAGCAGTTCCTCTCGGACGGAGGAGTTCTATAATTCACCCCTCCACTTT
TRBJ1-1,TRBV11-2,TRBD1,.,CASSRQGRTEAFF,TGTGCCAGCAGCCGACAGGGGCGGACTGAAGCTTTCTTT
TRBJ2-1,TRBV19,TRBD2,.,CASSILAGGPGEQFF,TGTGCCAGTAGTATATTGGCGGGGGGGCCAGGAGAGCAGTTCTTC
TRBJ1-4,TRBV10-1,.,.,CASSEAQGANEKLFF,TGCGCCAGCAGTGAGGCACAGGGAGCAAATGAAAAACTGTTTTTT
TRBJ2-2,TRBV3-1/TRBV3-2,TRBD2,.,CASSQLGLVPNTGELFF,TGTGCCAGCAGCCAACTTGGACTAGTACCCAACACCGGGGAGCTGTTTTTT
TRBJ1-2,TRBV19,TRBD1,.,CASSTGQGARGYGYTF,TGTGCCAGTAGTACAGGACAGGGGGCGCGTGGCTATGGCTACACCTTC
TRBJ2-3,TRBV18,TRBD2,once,CASSPGDYVTQYF,TGTGCCAGCTCACCAGGGGACTACGTTACGCAGTATTTT
TRBJ1-3,TRBV3-1/TRBV3-2,.,once,CASSRSNWRSRGNTIYF,TGTGCCAGCAGCCGATCGAACTGGAGAAGTCGGGGAAACACCATATATTTT
TRBJ1-2,TRBV7-3,.,.,CASSLSRVDGYTF,TGTGCCAGCAGCTTAAGCAGGGTGGACGGCTACACCTTC
TRBJ2-1,TRBV4-2,TRBD2,.,CASSQARGGNEQFF,TGTGCCAGCAGCCAAGCGCGGGGGGGCAATGAGCAGTTCTTC
TRBJ2-1,TRBV4-1,.,.,CASSQQPGGAGPPYNEQFF,TGCGCCAGCAGCCAACAACCTGGGGGGGCGGGGCCTCCATACAATGAGCAGTTCTTC
TRBJ1-1,TRBV7-9,.,.,CASSFFQDTEAFF,TGTGCCAGCAGCTTCTTCCAGGACACTGAAGCTTTCTTT
TRBJ2-3,TRBV6-5,TRBD1,.,CASRTGTDTQYF,TGTGCCAGCAGGACAGGGACAGATACGCAGTATTTT
TRBJ2-3,TRBV7-2,.,.,CASSRQGGPPDTQYF,TGTGCCAGCAGCCGCCAGGGGGGCCCCCCAGATACGCAGTATTTT
TRBJ1-2,TRBV30,.,.,CAWSLSLTGEGYTF,TGTGCCTGGAGTTTGTCCCTGACGGGAGAAGGCTACACCTTC
TRBJ1-6,TRBV6-5,TRBD1,.,CASSYSFGTGQSPLHF,TGTGCCAGCAGTTACTCGTTCGGGACAGGGCAGTCACCCCTCCACTTT
TRBJ2-4,TRBV4-3,.,.,CASSQGAGRDIQYF,TGCGCCAGCAGCCAAGGAGCGGGCAGGGACATTCAGTACTTC
TRBJ2-5,TRBV13,TRBD2,.,CASSSEGTSGGFRETQYF,TGTGCCAGCAGCTCCGAGGGAACTAGCGGGGGCTTCCGGGAGACCCAGTACTTC
TRBJ1-3,TRBV6-1,.,.,CASSRRDGTGNTIYF,TGTGCCAGCAGTAGGAGGGACGGAACTGGAAACACCATATATTTT
TRBJ1-6,TRBV27,TRBD1,.,CATRTGSSYNSPLHF,TGTGCCACCCGGACAGGGAGCTCCTATAATTCACCCCTCCACTTT
TRBJ2-7,TRBV2,.,.,CASSEENGQRSEQYF,TGTGCCAGCAGTGAAGAGAACGGACAGAGAAGCGAGCAGTACTTC
TRBJ2-2,TRBV15,TRBD2,.,CATSRDKGLAVPFTGELFF,TGTGCCACCAGCAGAGATAAGGGACTAGCGGTGCCCTTCACCGGGGAGCTGTTTTTT
TRBJ1-1,TRBV5-1,.,.,CASSSDRGGRTEAFF,TGCGCCAGCAGCTCCGATAGAGGGGGTCGAACTGAAGCTTTCTTT
TRBJ1-4,TRBV2,TRBD1,.,CASRLQGRNEKLFF,TGTGCCAGCAGACTACAGGGGAGGAATGAAAAACTGTTTTTT
TRBJ2-7,TRBV5-6,TRBD1,.,CASSLRRDRDPYEQYF,TGTGCCAGCAGCTTGCGACGGGACAGGGACCCCTACGAGCAGTACTTC
TRBJ1-5,TRBV6-2/TRBV6-3,TRBD1,.,CASSTGTDEQPQHF,TGTGCCAGCAGCACCGGGACAGACGAACAGCCCCAGCATTTT
TRBJ2-3,TRBV9,.,.,CASSRGKADTQYF,TGTGCCAGCAGCCGGGGGAAGGCAGATACGCAGTATTTT
TRBJ1-2,TRBV6-1,.,.,CASSEVRASPFVSYTF,TGTGCCAGCAGTGAAGTCCGCGCGTCTCCCTTTGTGAGCTACACCTTC
TRBJ2-3,TRBV5-5,TRBD1,.,CASSSTGGSTDTQYF,TGTGCCAGCAGCTCTACAGGGGGAAGCACAGATACGCAGTATTTT
TRBJ2-5,TRBV4-3,TRBD2,.,CASSQGLAGGLKTQYF,TGCGCCAGCAGCCAAGGCCTAGCGGGGGGGCTGAAGACCCAGTACTTC
TRBJ2-5,TRBV5-1,.,.,CASSTPGLGKETQYF,TGCGCCAGCAGCACCCCGGGATTGGGGAAAGAGACCCAGTACTTC
TRBJ1-2,TRBV2,.,.,CASRDSPYVYTF,TGTGCCAGCAGGGACAGTCCTTATGTCTACACCTTC
TRBJ1-4,TRBV5-4,TRBD1,.,CASSLAQDRGNEKLFF,TGTGCCAGCAGCTTGGCTCAGGACAGGGGTAATGAAAAACTGTTTTTT
TRBJ2-3,TRBV5-1,TRBD2,.,CASKNVLAGDTQYF,TGCGCCAGCAAAAACGTTCTAGCGGGAGATACGCAGTATTTT
TRBJ1-5,TRBV27,.,.,CASSFRVTEGNQPQHF,TGTGCCAGCAGTTTCAGGGTGACGGAGGGGAATCAGCCCCAGCATTTT
TRBJ1-1,TRBV5-1,TRBD1,.,CASSLGTGSENTEAFF,TGCGCCAGCAGCTTGGGGACAGGGTCGGAGAACACTGAAGCTTTCTTT
TRBJ2-3,TRBV7-8,.,.,CASWSEVTSSTDTQYF,TGTGCCAGCTGGTCGGAGGTCACCTCTAGCACAGATACGCAGTATTTT
TRBJ2-5,TRBV29-1,TRBD1,.,CSVFTGDSETQYF,TGCAGCGTTTTCACAGGGGATTCGGAGACCCAGTACTTC
TRBJ1-4,TRBV7-2,.,few,CASSFPSGGGKLFF,TGTGCCAGCAGCTTCCCCTCTGGGGGAGGAAAACTGTTTTTT
TRBJ2-1,TRBV19,TRBD2,.,CASSKLAGGVSYNEQFF,TGTGCCAGTAGTAAACTAGCGGGCGGGGTCTCCTACAATGAGCAGTTCTTC
TRBJ2-3,TRBV7-2,.,few,CASTPDSRDTQYF,TGTGCCAGCACCCCGGACTCACGGGATACGCAGTATTTT
TRBJ2-3,TRBV19,.,.,CASSLDTDTQYF,TGTGCCAGTAGCCTAGACACAGATACGCAGTATTTT
TRBJ2-7,TRBV11-2,.,few,CASSFGASYEQYF,TGTGCCAGCAGCTTTGGGGCCTCCTACGAGCAGTACTTC
TRBJ1-6,TRBV27,.,once,CASSFRPGVSSYNSPLHF,TGTGCCAGCAGTTTTCGACCGGGGGTGAGCTCCTATAATTCACCCCTCCACTTT
TRBJ1-4,TRBV7-2,.,.,CATRRGINEKLFF,TGTGCCACACGGAGAGGGATAAATGAAAAACTGTTTTTT
TRBJ1-2,TRBV9,.,.,CASSPVQGVGYTF,TGTGCCAGCAGCCCCGTGCAGGGTGTTGGCTACACCTTC
TRBJ2-5,TRBV7-2,TRBD1,.,CASSLGDRVQETQYF,TGTGCCAGCAGCTTAGGGGACAGGGTACAAGAGACCCAGTACTTC
TRBJ1-1,TRBV6-6,.,few,CASSPRTGFRARSRAFF,TGTGCCAGCAGTCCTCGAACGGGGTTCCGGGCCAGGTCCCGAGCTTTCTTT
TRBJ2-5,TRBV9,TRBD2,.,CASSVSPLAGGQETQYF,TGTGCCAGCAGCGTAAGCCCCCTAGCGGGGGGTCAAGAGACCCAGTACTTC
TRBJ2-7,TRBV7-9,TRBD1,.,CASSSSVRQGGPYEQYF,TGTGCCAGCAGCTCATCAGTTCGACAGGGGGGGCCCTACGAGCAGTACTTC
TRBJ1-1,TRBV2,TRBD1,.,CASSEEPGQLNTEAFF,TGTGCCAGCAGTGAAGAACCGGGACAGTTGAACACTGAAGCTTTCTTT
TRBJ1-2,TRBV6-6,TRBD1,.,CASSPDRGKDYGYTF,TGTGCCAGCAGCCCAGACAGGGGGAAGGACTATGGCTACACCTTC
TRBJ2-5,TRBV4-2,TRBD2,.,CASSQDFRPGLAGPETQYF,TGTGCCAGCAGCCAAGATTTTCGTCCGGGACTAGCGGGCCCAGAGACCCAGTACTTC
TRBJ2-7,TRBV7-9,TRBD1,.,CASSFGTGPFEQYF,TGTGCCAGCAGCTTTGGGACAGGTCCTTTTGAGCAGTACTTC